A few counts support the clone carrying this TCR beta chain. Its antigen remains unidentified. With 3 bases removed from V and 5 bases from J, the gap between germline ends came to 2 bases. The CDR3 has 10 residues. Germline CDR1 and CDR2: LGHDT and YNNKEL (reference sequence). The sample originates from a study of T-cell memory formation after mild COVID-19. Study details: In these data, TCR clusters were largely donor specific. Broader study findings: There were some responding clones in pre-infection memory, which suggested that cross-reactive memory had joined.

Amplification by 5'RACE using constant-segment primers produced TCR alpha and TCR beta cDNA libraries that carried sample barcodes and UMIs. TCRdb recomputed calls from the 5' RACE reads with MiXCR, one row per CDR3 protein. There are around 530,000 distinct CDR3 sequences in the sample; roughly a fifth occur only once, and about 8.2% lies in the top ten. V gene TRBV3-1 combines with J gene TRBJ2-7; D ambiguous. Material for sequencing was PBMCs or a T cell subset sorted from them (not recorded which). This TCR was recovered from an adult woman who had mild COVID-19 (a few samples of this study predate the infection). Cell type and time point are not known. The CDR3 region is CASSHDEQYF. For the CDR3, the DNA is TGTGCCAGCAGCCACGACGAGCAGTACTTC.